This T cell receptor beta chain was sequenced for a study of beta chain features in type 1 diabetes. This clone appeared a few times. Germline V gene lookup returns CDR1 MGHDK and CDR2 SYGVNS. Trimming stripped 3 bases from V and 7 bases from J, with 16 bases between. The CDR3 is 14 residues long. Since all of the isolated RNA was reverse transcribed, expressed TCRB transcripts were what got sequenced. Produced via immunoSEQ multiplex PCR; TCRdb's table is partial and in-frame only. The repertoire includes around 160,000 clones, about 51% of them detected once, and 0.35% to 0.5% sits in the top ten. The rearrangement joins TRBV25-1 to TRBJ2-7; D perhaps matches TRBD1 (6 bases). The sequence was obtained from a man aged 18 to 30 in good health. The sample was Tregs from blood. In nucleotides, the CDR3 is TGTGCCAGCAGTGAGACAGGCTATTGGAGGGAGCAGTACTTC. Protein sequence: CASSETGYWREQYF.